This is a list of T cell receptor beta chains from one sample in a study of T-cell reconstitution after alpha-beta-depleted transplantation in children. Via MiXCR, TCRdb re-called the PCR reads, giving one row per CDR3 protein. The sample yields 300,000 to 400,000 distinct CDR3 sequences, 15% to 20% seen once. This specimen was PBMCs, mostly from graft donor cells, taken 360 days after TCRalphabeta/CD19-depleted stem cell transplant. The source is a male patient aged 2 to 9 who had a stem cell transplant for acute lymphoblastic leukemia, so the T cells may come from the graft donor. CDR3s include the opening cysteine and the closing phenylalanine or tryptophan. Fields, in order: J gene, clone size, V gene, D gene, CDR3 protein, CDR3 DNA. The D gene is left open where the match is weak. A clone size is listed for some rows: how often the clone was seen (once, few, many), or a class if it is expanded.

J gene: TRBJ2-3; clone size: NA; V gene: TRBV3-1; D gene: TRBD1; CDR3 protein: CASSHSTGAPTDTQYF; CDR3 DNA: TGTGCCAGCAGCCACTCGACAGGGGCCCCCACAGATACGCAGTATTTT
J gene: TRBJ2-3; clone size: many; V gene: TRBV12-3/TRBV12-4; D gene: TRBD2; CDR3 protein: CASRTSGRTIKQYF; CDR3 DNA: TGTGCCAGCAGGACTAGCGGGAGGACTATTAAGCAGTATTTT
J gene: TRBJ2-5; clone size: few; V gene: TRBV19; D gene: NA; CDR3 protein: CASSIRTGETQYF; CDR3 DNA: TGTGCCAGTAGTATAAGGACTGGTGAGACCCAGTACTTC
J gene: TRBJ2-1; clone size: many; V gene: TRBV28; D gene: NA; CDR3 protein: CASSLPLDEQFF; CDR3 DNA: TGTGCCAGCAGTTTGCCCCTCGATGAGCAGTTCTTC
J gene: TRBJ1-4; clone size: NA; V gene: TRBV7-9; D gene: NA; CDR3 protein: CASSSTGTENEKLFF; CDR3 DNA: TGTGCCAGCAGCTCGACCGGGACGGAGAATGAAAAACTGTTTTTT
J gene: TRBJ2-7; clone size: many; V gene: TRBV20-1; D gene: TRBD2; CDR3 protein: CSALEPPGLAGGTEQYF; CDR3 DNA: TGCAGTGCCCTAGAGCCTCCGGGACTAGCGGGAGGTACCGAGCAGTACTTC
J gene: TRBJ2-7; clone size: NA; V gene: TRBV6-1; D gene: NA; CDR3 protein: CASMAATRSSYEQYF; CDR3 DNA: TGTGCCAGCATGGCAGCGACAAGGAGCTCCTACGAGCAGTACTTC
J gene: TRBJ2-1; clone size: NA; V gene: TRBV4-2; D gene: TRBD2; CDR3 protein: CASSQAGLAANEQFF; CDR3 DNA: TGTGCCAGCAGCCAAGCAGGTCTAGCGGCTAATGAGCAGTTCTTC
J gene: TRBJ2-7; clone size: many; V gene: TRBV7-9; D gene: NA; CDR3 protein: CASSVRIYEQYF; CDR3 DNA: TGTGCCAGCAGCGTCCGGATTTACGAGCAGTACTTC
J gene: TRBJ2-7; clone size: few; V gene: TRBV25-1; D gene: TRBD2; CDR3 protein: CASSEFAGGYEQYF; CDR3 DNA: TGTGCCAGCAGTGAATTCGCGGGAGGCTACGAGCAGTACTTC
J gene: TRBJ2-7; clone size: NA; V gene: TRBV10-3; D gene: TRBD2; CDR3 protein: CAISEFLAGSYEQYF; CDR3 DNA: TGTGCCATCAGTGAGTTCCTAGCGGGGTCCTACGAGCAGTACTTC
J gene: TRBJ2-1; clone size: many; V gene: TRBV29-1; D gene: TRBD1; CDR3 protein: CSGGQGRGNEQFF; CDR3 DNA: TGCAGCGGGGGACAGGGCAGAGGAAATGAGCAGTTCTTC
J gene: TRBJ2-7; clone size: few; V gene: TRBV7-2; D gene: NA; CDR3 protein: CASRVGGTLYEQYF; CDR3 DNA: TGTGCCAGCAGAGTAGGGGGGACCCTCTACGAGCAGTACTTC
J gene: TRBJ2-7; clone size: many; V gene: TRBV4-1; D gene: TRBD2; CDR3 protein: CASSQDLAGGLYEQYF; CDR3 DNA: TGCGCCAGCAGCCAAGATCTAGCGGGAGGGCTCTACGAGCAGTACTTC
J gene: TRBJ2-7; clone size: many; V gene: TRBV6-5; D gene: TRBD2; CDR3 protein: CASSYNPFRAGVSYEQYF; CDR3 DNA: TGTGCCAGCAGTTATAACCCTTTTCGGGCGGGAGTCTCCTACGAGCAGTACTTC
J gene: TRBJ2-7; clone size: NA; V gene: TRBV28; D gene: TRBD1; CDR3 protein: CASRTGGRAYEQYF; CDR3 DNA: TGTGCCAGCAGGACAGGGGGTAGGGCGTACGAGCAGTACTTC
J gene: TRBJ2-7; clone size: few; V gene: TRBV5-1; D gene: TRBD1; CDR3 protein: CASSSPGQGGEQYF; CDR3 DNA: TGCGCCAGCAGCTCCCCGGGACAGGGCGGCGAGCAGTACTTC
J gene: TRBJ2-5; clone size: NA; V gene: TRBV7-9; D gene: NA; CDR3 protein: CASSFSTPQETQYF; CDR3 DNA: TGTGCCAGCAGCTTTAGTACTCCACAAGAGACCCAGTACTTC
J gene: TRBJ2-3; clone size: NA; V gene: TRBV30; D gene: NA; CDR3 protein: CALGYGGSTDTQYF; CDR3 DNA: TGTGCCTTAGGCTATGGGGGGAGCACAGATACGCAGTATTTT
J gene: TRBJ2-5; clone size: few; V gene: TRBV29-1; D gene: TRBD2; CDR3 protein: CSGSGRRGETQYF; CDR3 DNA: TGCAGCGGTAGCGGGAGGCGGGGGGAGACCCAGTACTTC
J gene: TRBJ2-5; clone size: few; V gene: TRBV12-3/TRBV12-4; D gene: NA; CDR3 protein: CASSPGAETQYF; CDR3 DNA: TGTGCCAGCAGCCCCGGGGCTGAGACCCAGTACTTC
J gene: TRBJ2-5; clone size: once; V gene: TRBV11-1; D gene: NA; CDR3 protein: CAVLWGQETQYF; CDR3 DNA: TGTGCCGTCCTGTGGGGACAAGAGACCCAGTACTTC
J gene: TRBJ2-7; clone size: many; V gene: TRBV6-1; D gene: TRBD1; CDR3 protein: CASRPTGGLSYEQYF; CDR3 DNA: TGTGCCAGCAGGCCGACAGGGGGCCTGTCCTACGAGCAGTACTTC
J gene: TRBJ1-1; clone size: NA; V gene: TRBV28; D gene: NA; CDR3 protein: CASSPTRVLNTEAFF; CDR3 DNA: TGTGCCAGCAGCCCGACCAGGGTTTTGAACACTGAAGCTTTCTTT
J gene: TRBJ1-2; clone size: few; V gene: TRBV4-3; D gene: NA; CDR3 protein: CASSQDMSNYGYTF; CDR3 DNA: TGCGCCAGCAGCCAAGATATGTCAAACTATGGCTACACCTTC
J gene: TRBJ2-7; clone size: NA; V gene: TRBV9; D gene: NA; CDR3 protein: CASSVDPGSYEQYF; CDR3 DNA: TGTGCCAGCAGCGTAGACCCAGGATCCTACGAGCAGTACTTC
J gene: TRBJ2-5; clone size: NA; V gene: TRBV5-6; D gene: NA; CDR3 protein: CASSPRTRAETQYF; CDR3 DNA: TGTGCCAGCAGCCCAAGGACTCGGGCGGAGACCCAGTACTTC
J gene: TRBJ2-7; clone size: few; V gene: TRBV18; D gene: NA; CDR3 protein: CASRDRSPYEQYF; CDR3 DNA: TGTGCCAGTCGTGACAGGTCCCCTTACGAGCAGTACTTC
J gene: TRBJ2-7; clone size: NA; V gene: TRBV20-1; D gene: TRBD2; CDR3 protein: CSVELAGAYEQYF; CDR3 DNA: TGCAGTGTGGAACTAGCGGGAGCCTACGAGCAGTACTTC
J gene: TRBJ2-5; clone size: NA; V gene: TRBV12-3/TRBV12-4; D gene: NA; CDR3 protein: CASSFRSRGAETQYF; CDR3 DNA: TGTGCCAGCAGTTTCAGGAGTAGGGGGGCAGAGACCCAGTACTTC
J gene: TRBJ2-7; clone size: many; V gene: TRBV7-2; D gene: NA; CDR3 protein: CASSLSRGSSYEQYF; CDR3 DNA: TGTGCCAGCAGCTTATCAAGGGGGAGTTCCTACGAGCAGTACTTC
J gene: TRBJ2-1; clone size: NA; V gene: TRBV4-1; D gene: TRBD2; CDR3 protein: CASSQIVTSGKGWLGNEQFF; CDR3 DNA: TGCGCCAGCAGCCAGATCGTAACTAGCGGGAAGGGGTGGCTCGGAAATGAGCAGTTCTTC
J gene: TRBJ2-7; clone size: many; V gene: TRBV28; D gene: TRBD1; CDR3 protein: CASSLAGQGRKYF; CDR3 DNA: TGTGCCAGCAGTTTAGCGGGACAGGGTCGGAAGTACTTC
J gene: TRBJ1-1; clone size: many; V gene: TRBV9; D gene: NA; CDR3 protein: CASSVGGFTEAFF; CDR3 DNA: TGTGCCAGCAGCGTAGGGGGATTCACTGAAGCTTTCTTT
J gene: TRBJ2-7; clone size: NA; V gene: TRBV12-3/TRBV12-4; D gene: TRBD1; CDR3 protein: CASSLDGTGFYEQYF; CDR3 DNA: TGTGCCAGCAGTTTAGACGGGACAGGGTTCTACGAGCAGTACTTC
J gene: TRBJ2-3; clone size: many; V gene: TRBV15; D gene: NA; CDR3 protein: CATSRAGLGDTQYF; CDR3 DNA: TGTGCCACCAGCAGAGCGGGCCTTGGGGATACGCAGTATTTT
J gene: TRBJ2-3; clone size: NA; V gene: TRBV12-3/TRBV12-4; D gene: NA; CDR3 protein: CASSPPPGRPTDTQYF; CDR3 DNA: TGTGCCAGCAGTCCCCCCCCGGGGCGGCCCACAGATACGCAGTATTTT
J gene: TRBJ2-7; clone size: NA; V gene: TRBV10-3; D gene: NA; CDR3 protein: CAISGQRSYKQYF; CDR3 DNA: TGTGCCATCAGCGGGCAACGCTCCTACAAGCAGTACTTC
J gene: TRBJ2-1; clone size: few; V gene: TRBV4-1; D gene: TRBD2; CDR3 protein: CASSLPLADNEQFF; CDR3 DNA: TGCGCCAGCAGCCTTCCACTAGCGGACAATGAGCAGTTCTTC
J gene: TRBJ2-7; clone size: many; V gene: TRBV5-1; D gene: TRBD1; CDR3 protein: CASSLPGQVPSYEQYF; CDR3 DNA: TGCGCCAGCAGCCTGCCGGGACAGGTGCCCTCCTACGAGCAGTACTTC
J gene: TRBJ2-5; clone size: few; V gene: TRBV5-5; D gene: NA; CDR3 protein: CASSLGGVTETQYF; CDR3 DNA: TGTGCCAGCAGCTTGGGAGGGGTAACAGAGACCCAGTACTTC
J gene: TRBJ2-2; clone size: few; V gene: TRBV5-1; D gene: NA; CDR3 protein: CASSFSSGRTGELFF; CDR3 DNA: TGCGCCAGCAGCTTCAGTAGCGGACGCACCGGGGAGCTGTTTTTT
J gene: TRBJ1-4; clone size: few; V gene: TRBV28; D gene: TRBD1; CDR3 protein: CASSRDRGLKATNEKLFF; CDR3 DNA: TGTGCCAGCAGCCGGGACAGGGGTCTAAAGGCAACTAATGAAAAACTGTTTTTT